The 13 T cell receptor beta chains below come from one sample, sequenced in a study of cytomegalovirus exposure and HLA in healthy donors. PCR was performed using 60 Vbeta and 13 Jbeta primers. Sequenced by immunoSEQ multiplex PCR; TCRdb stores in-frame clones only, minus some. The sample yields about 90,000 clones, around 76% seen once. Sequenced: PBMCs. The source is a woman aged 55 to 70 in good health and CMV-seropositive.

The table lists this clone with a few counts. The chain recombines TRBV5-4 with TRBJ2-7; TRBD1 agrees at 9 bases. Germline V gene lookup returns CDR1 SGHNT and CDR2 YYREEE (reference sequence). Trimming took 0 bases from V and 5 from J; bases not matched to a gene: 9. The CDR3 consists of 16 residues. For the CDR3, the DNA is TGTGCCAGCAGCTTGGGTCAGGGACAGGGCTTTGACGAGCAGTACTTC. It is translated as CASSLGQGQGFDEQYF.

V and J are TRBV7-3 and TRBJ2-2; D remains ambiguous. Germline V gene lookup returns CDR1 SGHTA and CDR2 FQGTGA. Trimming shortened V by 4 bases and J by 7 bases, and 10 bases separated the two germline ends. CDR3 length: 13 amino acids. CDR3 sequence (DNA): TGTGCCAGCAGCTACTTAGAATACGGGGAGCTGTTTTTT. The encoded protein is CASSYLEYGELFF.

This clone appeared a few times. The CDR3 region is CASSEDRGHSIEKLFF. CDR3 nucleotide sequence: TGTGCCAGCAGTGAGGACAGGGGGCATTCAATCGAAAAACTGTTTTTT. The V call is TRBV2, the J call TRBJ1-4; 11 bases match TRBD1. CDR3 size: 16 residues. Germline-derived CDR1 and CDR2 are SNHLY and FYNNEI. The junction had 8 bases not matched to a gene; V was cut back by 3 bases and J by 8 bases. The complete variable domain, with remaining parts taken from reference TRBV2 and TRBJ1-4, reads EPEVTQTPSHQVTQMGQEVILRCVPISNHLYFYWYRQILGQKVEFLVSFYNNEISEKSEIFDDQFSVERPDGSNFTLKIRSTKLEDSAMYFCASSEDRGHSIEKLFFGSGTQLSVL.

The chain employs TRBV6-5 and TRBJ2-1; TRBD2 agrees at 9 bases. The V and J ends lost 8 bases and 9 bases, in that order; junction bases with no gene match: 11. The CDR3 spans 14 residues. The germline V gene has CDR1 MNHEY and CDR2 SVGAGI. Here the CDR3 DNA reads TGTGCCAGCTACGGGACTAGCAGATTATTTGAGCAGTTCTTC. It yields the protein CASYGTSRLFEQFF.

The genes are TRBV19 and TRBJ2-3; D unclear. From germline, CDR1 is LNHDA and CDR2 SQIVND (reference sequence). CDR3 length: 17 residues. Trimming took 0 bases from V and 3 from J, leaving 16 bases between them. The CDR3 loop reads CASSIDRLRSRTDTQYF. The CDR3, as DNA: TGTGCCAGTAGTATAGATCGTCTGCGGTCCCGGACAGATACGCAGTATTTT.

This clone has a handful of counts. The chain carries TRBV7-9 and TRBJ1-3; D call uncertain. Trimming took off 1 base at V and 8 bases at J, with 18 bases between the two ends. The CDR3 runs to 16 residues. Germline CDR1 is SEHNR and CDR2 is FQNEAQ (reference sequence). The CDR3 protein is CASSLDGVGRVYTIYF. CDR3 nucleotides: TGTGCCAGCAGCTTAGATGGTGTGGGCCGAGTATACACCATATATTTT.

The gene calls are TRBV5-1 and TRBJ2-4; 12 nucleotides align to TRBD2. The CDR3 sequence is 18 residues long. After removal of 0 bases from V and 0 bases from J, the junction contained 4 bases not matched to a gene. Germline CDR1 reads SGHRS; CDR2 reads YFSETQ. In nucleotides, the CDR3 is TGCGCCAGCAGCTTGGGGACTAGCGGGATACTAGCCAAAAACATTCAGTACTTC. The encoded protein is CASSLGTSGILAKNIQYF.

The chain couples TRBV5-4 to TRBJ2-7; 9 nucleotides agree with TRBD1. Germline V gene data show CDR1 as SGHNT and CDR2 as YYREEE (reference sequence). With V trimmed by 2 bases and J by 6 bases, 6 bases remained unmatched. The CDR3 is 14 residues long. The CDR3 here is CASSLRTGDAEQYF. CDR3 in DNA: TGTGCCAGCAGCTTACGGACAGGGGATGCCGAGCAGTACTTC.

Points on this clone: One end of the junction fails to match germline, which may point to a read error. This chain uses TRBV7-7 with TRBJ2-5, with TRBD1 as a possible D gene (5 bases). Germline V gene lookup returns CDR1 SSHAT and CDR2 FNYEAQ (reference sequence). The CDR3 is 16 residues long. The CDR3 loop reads CASSLELGLKKETQYF. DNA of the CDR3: TGTGCTAGCAGCTTAGAGTTGGGGCTAAAAAAAGAGACCCAGTACTTC. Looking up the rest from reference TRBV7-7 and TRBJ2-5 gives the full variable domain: GAGVSQSPRYKVTKRGQDVTLRCDPISSHATLYWYQQALGQGPEFLTYFNYEAQPDKSGLPSDRFSAERPEGSISTLTIQRTEQRDSAMYRCASSLELGLKKETQYFGPGTRLLVL.

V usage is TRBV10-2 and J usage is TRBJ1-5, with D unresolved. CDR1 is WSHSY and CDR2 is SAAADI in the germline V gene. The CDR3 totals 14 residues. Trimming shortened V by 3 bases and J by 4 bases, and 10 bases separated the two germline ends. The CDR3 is CASSEYSSNQPQHF. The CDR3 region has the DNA TGCGCCAGCAGTGAATACAGCTCTAATCAGCCCCAGCATTTT.

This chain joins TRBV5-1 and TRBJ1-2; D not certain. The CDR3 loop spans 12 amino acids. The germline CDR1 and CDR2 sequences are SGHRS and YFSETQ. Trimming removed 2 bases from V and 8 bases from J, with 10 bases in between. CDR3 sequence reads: CASSFSEGGYTF. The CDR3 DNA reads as TGCGCCAGCAGCTTTTCCGAGGGAGGCTACACCTTC.

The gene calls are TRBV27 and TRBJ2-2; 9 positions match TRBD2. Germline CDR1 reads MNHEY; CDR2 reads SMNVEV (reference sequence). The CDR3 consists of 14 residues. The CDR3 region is CAQAGGPNTGELFF. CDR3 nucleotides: TGTGCACAGGCGGGAGGGCCAAACACCGGGGAGCTGTTTTTT.

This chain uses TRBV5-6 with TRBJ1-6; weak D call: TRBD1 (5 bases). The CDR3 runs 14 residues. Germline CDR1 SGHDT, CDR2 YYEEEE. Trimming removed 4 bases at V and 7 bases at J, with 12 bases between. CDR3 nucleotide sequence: TGTGCCAGCAGCCTAGGGGCGAAGAATTCACCCCTCCACTTT. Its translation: CASSLGAKNSPLHF.